These 21 T cell receptor beta chains came from one sample sequenced in a study of Ad26.COV2.S vaccination and SARS-CoV-2 variants. Sequenced by immunoSEQ multiplex PCR; TCRdb stores in-frame clones only, minus some. Of about 350,000 clones in the sample, around nine tenths are singletons; the top ten hold roughly 4.8%. This sample's treatment: some 20 received Ad26.COV2.S at low or high dose, single or two shots; 5 received placebo; per-sample allocation not given. Sampling occurred on day 63 after the first vaccine or placebo injection. The sample was peripheral blood, taken in a trial of Ad26.COV2.S vaccine versus placebo. The receptor source for this set is a person aged 18-60 years who received the Ad26.COV2.S COVID-19 vaccine or a placebo.

This sequence joins TRBV25-1 and TRBJ2-3; D unresolved. CDR1 MGHDK and CDR2 SYGVNS come from the germline V gene. The V end lost 2 bases, the J end lost 1 base, and 13 bases lay between the germline ends. The CDR3 loop spans 16 amino acids. The chain's CDR3 is CASSEDPGWGTDTQYF. DNA for the CDR3: TGTGCCAGCAGTGAAGATCCGGGTTGGGGCACAGATACGCAGTATTTT.

The V call is TRBV12-3 or TRBV12-4, the J call TRBJ2-3; no clear D gene. V lost 2 bases, J lost 2 bases, and 5 bases lay in between. The CDR3 runs 13 residues. The CDR3 here is CASSLRDTDTQYF. The CDR3 DNA is TGTGCCAGCAGTTTAAGGGACACAGATACGCAGTATTTT.

The chain recombines TRBV7-9 with TRBJ1-1, with D perhaps matching TRBD1 (6 bases). The CDR3 spans 15 residues. V dropped 2 bases and J dropped 4 bases, with 14 bases sitting between them. Germline V gene sequence: CDR1 SEHNR, CDR2 FQNEAQ (reference sequence). The DNA of the CDR3 is TGTGCCAGCAGCTTAAGTTCGGCAGGGGTCACTGAAGCTTTCTTT. Translating it yields CASSLSSAGVTEAFF.

The chain employs TRBV7-8 and TRBJ2-3; possibly TRBD1 for D (6 bases). This CDR3 has 16 residues. V was shortened by 5 bases and J by 4 bases, with 19 bases between the two germline ends. The germline gives CDR1 SGHVS, CDR2 FQNEAQ. The CDR3 reads CASSPYLGAGSDTQYF. The CDR3 bases are TGTGCCAGCAGCCCCTATCTGGGGGCCGGTTCAGATACGCAGTATTTT. The whole variable domain, remainder taken from reference TRBV7-8 and TRBJ2-3, is GAGVSQSPRYKVAKRGQDVALRCDPISGHVSLFWYQQALGQGPEFLTYFQNEAQLDKSGLPSDRFFAERPEGSVSTLKIQRTQQEDSAVYLCASSPYLGAGSDTQYFGPGTRLTVL.

The chain carries TRBV7-9 and TRBJ1-3; 10 nucleotides align to TRBD1. Germline loops: CDR1 SEHNR, CDR2 FQNEAQ (reference sequence). The CDR3 sequence is 16 residues long. With V trimmed by 5 bases and J by 1 base, 5 bases remained unmatched. For the CDR3, the DNA is TGTGCCAGCAGCGGGACAGGGGTTCCGTCTGGAAACACCATATATTTT. Translated, it gives CASSGTGVPSGNTIYF.

The CDR3 is CASSTSGPSWILNEQFF. The CDR3 region has the DNA TGTGCCAGCAGCACCTCGGGACCCTCTTGGATCCTCAATGAGCAGTTCTTC. The chain has TRBV7-2 and TRBJ2-1, with D tentatively TRBD1 or TRBD2 (5 bases each). The V end lost 5 bases, the J end lost 6 bases, and 23 bases lay between the germline ends. Germline assignment: CDR1 SGHTA and CDR2 FQGNSA. The CDR3 contains 17 residues.

The chain carries TRBV5-6 and TRBJ2-1, with 8 bases identical to TRBD2. Germline-derived CDR1 and CDR2 are SGHDT and YYEEEE. V lost 2 bases, J lost 6 bases, and 4 bases stayed unmatched. This CDR3 region has 14 residues. This CDR3 is CASSLGLALNEQFF. The DNA of the CDR3 is TGTGCCAGCAGCTTAGGACTAGCCCTCAATGAGCAGTTCTTC.

J is TRBJ2-2 and V is TRBV5-4; a weak D match, TRBD1 (5 bases). In germline, CDR1 is SGHNT, CDR2 YYREEE (reference sequence). The CDR3 totals 13 residues. V lost 1 base, J lost 7 bases, and 8 bases lay in between. This chain's CDR3 is CASSLPGIGELFF. CDR3 DNA sequence: TGTGCCAGCAGCTTGCCAGGGATCGGGGAGCTGTTTTTT. Full variable domain (rest looked up from reference TRBV5-4 and TRBJ2-2): ETGVTQSPTHLIKTRGQQVTLRCSSQSGHNTVSWYQQALGQGPQFIFQYYREEENGRGNFPPRFSGLQFPNYSSELNVNALELDDSALYLCASSLPGIGELFFGEGSRLTVL.

The rearrangement uses TRBV7-2 and TRBJ1-6; D ambiguous. This CDR3 is 15 amino acids long. Germline CDR1 reads SGHTA; CDR2 reads FQGNSA. V was pared by 6 bases and J by 5 bases, with 14 bases between. CDR3 sequence: CASRLTTNNNSPLHF. DNA of the CDR3: TGTGCCAGCAGATTAACGACAAACAATAATTCACCCCTCCACTTT.

The chain uses TRBV20-1 and TRBJ1-5; D is undetermined. In germline, CDR1 is DFQATT, CDR2 SNEGSKA (reference sequence). V was cut by 3 bases and J by 5 bases, with 8 bases left in between. There are 12 residues in the CDR3. As DNA, the CDR3 is TGCAGTGCTAGTGAAGGGTATCAGCCCCAGCATTTT. It encodes CSASEGYQPQHF.

J is TRBJ2-1 and V is TRBV5-1, with a possible D match to TRBD1 (6 bases). Looked up from germline, CDR1 is SGHRS and CDR2 is YFSETQ. V shed 3 bases and J shed 9 bases, with 13 bases lying between them. CDR3 size: 13 residues. CDR3 protein: CASSYTPQGEQFF. As DNA, the CDR3 is TGCGCCAGCAGCTATACTCCACAGGGTGAGCAGTTCTTC.

The rearrangement links TRBV28 to TRBJ1-2, with D possibly matching TRBD1 (6 bases). Germline V CDR1 and CDR2: MDHEN, SYDVKM. The CDR3 covers 13 residues. Deletions cut 7 bases from V and 7 bases from J, with 16 bases between. CDR3 sequence reads: CASIGTLQGGYTF. CDR3 nucleotide sequence: TGTGCCAGCATAGGGACTCTACAGGGTGGCTACACCTTC.

This rearrangement joins TRBV6-1 to TRBJ1-6, with D uncertain. The ends were cut back, 2 bases at V and 9 bases at J, with 2 bases in the middle. This CDR3 region has 11 residues. Germline CDR1 reads MNHNS; CDR2 reads SASEGT. In DNA form, the CDR3 reads TGTGCCAGCAGTGAACGTTCACCCCTCCACTTT. This gives the protein CASSERSPLHF.

This CDR3 reads CASTSAGIGQPQHF. The CDR3 bases are TGTGCCAGCACCTCAGCAGGGATAGGACAGCCCCAGCATTTT. The V and J genes are TRBV7-2 and TRBJ1-5, with a weak D call TRBD1 (5 bases). Trimming stripped 7 bases from V and 7 bases from J, with 17 bases between. Germline values: CDR1 SGHTA, CDR2 FQGNSA. There are 14 residues in the CDR3.

This chain joins TRBV21-1 and TRBJ1-3. TRBV21-1 is assigned pseudogene status. The CDR3 runs 16 residues. The CDR3 region has the DNA TGTGCCAGCAGCAAATTCGTAATAAGCTCTGGAAACACCATATATTTT. This sequence encodes CASSKFVISSGNTIYF.

This rearrangement joins TRBV28 to TRBJ1-1; 10 bases fit TRBD1. The ends lost 3 bases at V and 4 bases at J; junction bases unmatched: 5. This CDR3 is built from 15 residues. CDR1 MDHEN and CDR2 SYDVKM come from the germline V gene. CDR3 residues: CASSFDRGLGTEAFF. The CDR3 DNA sequence: TGTGCCAGCAGTTTTGACAGGGGGCTGGGCACTGAAGCTTTCTTT.

The gene calls are TRBV3-1 (or the pseudogene TRBV3-2) and TRBJ2-7; D unresolved. Germline CDR1 and CDR2: LGHDT and YNNKEL (reference sequence). Deletions cut 6 bases from V and 4 bases from J, with 13 bases between. The CDR3 is made up of 13 amino acids. CDR3 sequence (DNA): TGTGCCAGCAGTTTGGGTCTAGAATACGAGCAGTACTTC. Its protein is CASSLGLEYEQYF.

This clone was recorded once. The chain is built from TRBV2 and TRBJ1-1; the D gene is possibly TRBD1 (5 bases). V was clipped by 2 bases and J by 5 bases, with 9 bases between them. The CDR3 has 13 residues. Germline V gene sequence: CDR1 SNHLY, CDR2 FYNNEI. Here the CDR3 DNA reads TGTGCCAGCAGTGAAAAGGGGTGGACTGAAGCTTTCTTT. It is translated as CASSEKGWTEAFF.

In this sample, this clone turned up a few times. The chain recombines TRBV10-3 with TRBJ2-7; D may correspond to TRBD1 or TRBD2 (5 bases each). Germline V CDR1 and CDR2: ENHRY, SYGVKD. Trimming took 4 bases from V and 2 from J, leaving 12 bases between them. This CDR3 has 14 amino acids. The CDR3 nucleotides read TGTGCCATCAGTGCCTCCGGGGCACCCTACGAGCAGTACTTC. Its translation: CAISASGAPYEQYF.

The V call is TRBV6-5, the J call TRBJ1-4, with TRBD1 as a possible D gene (5 bases). This CDR3 has 15 amino acids. The germline gives CDR1 MNHEY, CDR2 SVGAGI. V lost 6 bases, J lost 2 bases, and 13 bases lay in between. CDR3 protein: CASSPGTKTNEKLFF. CDR3 in DNA: TGTGCCAGCAGCCCCGGGACGAAGACTAATGAAAAACTGTTTTTT.

This clone was recorded once. This chain joins TRBV30 and TRBJ1-2; the D gene is possibly TRBD1 (5 bases). The germline V gene has CDR1 GTSNPN and CDR2 SVGIG (reference sequence). This CDR3 is 11 amino acids long. Trimming removed 5 bases from V and 8 bases from J, with 12 bases in between. The CDR3, as DNA: TGTGCCTGGGGTGGGGGTGCAGGCTACACCTTC. Residues: CAWGGGAGYTF.